This paragraph reports one T cell receptor beta chain. Enrollees, about 18 to 95 years old, lived in around 23 US areas. Method: immunoSEQ multiplex PCR; TCRdb's copy keeps in-frame clones and lacks some. The sample records about 140,000 clones, 80% to 90% being singletons. This specimen belongs to a study of blood T cell repertoires in COVID-19. On the study more broadly: There were acute and convalescent COVID-19 samples, and they came from the United States, Italy and Spain.

Material: PBMCs or T cells enriched from blood (not recorded which). The source of this sequence is a man aged 55 to 70 who had recovered from COVID-19.

CDR3 DNA sequence: TGTGCCAGCAGTGAAGGAGGGGGCCCCTCCTACGAGCAGTACTTC. This sequence encodes CASSEGGGPSYEQYF. The V and J genes are TRBV2 and TRBJ2-7; 7 bases fit TRBD1. The CDR3 consists of 15 residues. Germline assignment: CDR1 SNHLY and CDR2 FYNNEI. Germline trimming cut 1 base from V and 0 bases from J; bases unmatched to any gene: 3. The full variable domain, its missing parts supplied by reference TRBV2 and TRBJ2-7, is EPEVTQTPSHQVTQMGQEVILRCVPISNHLYFYWYRQILGQKVEFLVSFYNNEISEKSEIFDDQFSVERPDGSNFTLKIRSTKLEDSAMYFCASSEGGGPSYEQYFGPGTRLTVT.